This TCR beta chain is from a study of response to subunit inactivated influenza vaccine. Broader study findings: New T cells are recruited in small numbers by each seasonal influenza vaccination, according to the authors' suggestion.

TCRdb re-called the RT-PCR reads through MiXCR, storing one row per CDR3 protein. In the table there are some 300,000 distinct CDR3 sequences, about 20% of which are singletons. This clonotype was seen repeatedly, ten times or more. Antigen unknown. Trimming removed 6 bases from V and 3 bases from J; junction bases left unmatched: 6. The CDR3 consists of 14 residues. The sequence was obtained from a man between 50 and 75 years old who received an inactivated influenza vaccine. The sample consisted of PBMCs from blood, taken about 19 months after vaccination. The rearrangement uses TRBV12-3 or TRBV12-4 and TRBJ2-5, with TRBD1 matching 8 bases. CDR3 in amino acids: CASRPTTGEETQYF. The CDR3 DNA sequence: TGTGCCAGCAGACCTACGACAGGGGAAGAGACCCAGTACTTC.